This T cell receptor (beta chain) was documented in a study of blood T cell repertoires in COVID-19. Measured with immunoSEQ multiplex PCR; TCRdb has only the in-frame clones, and not every one. The sample carries a few hundred thousand clones, around 89% recorded once. This CDR3 spans 15 amino acids. Germline CDR1 reads LGHDT; CDR2 reads YNNKEL (reference sequence). V lost 1 base, J lost 8 bases, and 6 bases stayed unmatched. This chain joins TRBV3-1 (or the pseudogene TRBV3-2) and TRBJ1-4; 8 bases agree with TRBD1. This receptor was identified in a woman in her fifties or sixties with active or convalescent COVID-19. The sequenced sample was peripheral blood. The CDR3 spells CASSQGAGGWEKLFF. CDR3 in DNA: TGTGCCAGCAGCCAAGGGGCAGGGGGCTGGGAAAAACTGTTTTTT.